This T cell receptor beta chain was captured by sequencing in a study of T-cell reconstitution after alpha-beta-depleted transplantation in children. This clonotype was recorded a few times. It was with unique molecular identifiers that the TCRbeta library was prepared. TCRdb itself ran the PCR reads through MiXCR, one entry per CDR3 protein. The table includes some 520,000 distinct CDR3 sequences, approximately 30% detected once. CDR3 size: 14 residues. V was clipped by 3 bases and J by 2 bases, with 11 bases between them. Germline CDR1 and CDR2: SGDLS and YYNGEE. The chain links TRBV9 to TRBJ1-2, with D maybe TRBD1 (5 bases). Sample: PBMCs from the stem cell graft donor, taken from the stem cell graft. This TCR came from a human donor who donated a stem cell graft to a child with aplastic anemia. This CDR3 reads CASSATGRNYGYTF. The CDR3 nucleotides read TGTGCCAGCAGCGCGACGGGACGGAACTATGGCTACACCTTC.